This T cell receptor (beta chain) appears in the sequencing data of a study of CD8 T cells in Susac syndrome. Germline values: CDR1 SGHNT, CDR2 YYREEE (reference sequence). The ends lost 3 bases at V and 2 bases at J; junction bases unmatched: 6. The CDR3 contains 15 residues. cDNA came from approximately 0.5 to 1 ug RNA primed by random hexamers. TCRdb analysed the immunoSEQ multiplex PCR reads with MiXCR anew, one entry per CDR3 protein. Here the sample spans around 140,000 distinct CDR3 sequences, 95% being singletons. Sequencing targeted TCR beta in T cells from blood (CD8+ and CD4+). Negative magnetic isolation gave CD8+ and CD4+ cells; FACS enriched CD8+ TEMRA.

The rearrangement joins TRBV5-4 to TRBJ2-3; TRBD1 agrees at 7 bases. Sequenced material: CD4+ T cells from PBMCs. This TCR derives from a human donor with Susac syndrome. Here the CDR3 reads CASSSKGQNTDTQYF. The CDR3 nucleotides are TGTGCCAGCAGCTCGAAGGGACAGAACACAGATACGCAGTATTTT.